Below, 8 T cell receptor beta chains from the same sample are listed, as sequenced in a study of blood T cell repertoires in COVID-19. The method was immunoSEQ multiplex PCR; TCRdb's version includes in-frame clones alone and lacks a portion of them. The data show hundreds of thousands of clones, around 87% seen once. What was sequenced was peripheral blood. The receptors originated from a middle-aged woman who had recovered from COVID-19.

The rearrangement joins TRBV4-1 to TRBJ1-1; D unresolved. CDR1 MGHRA and CDR2 YSYEKL come from the germline V gene. This CDR3 region has 16 residues. Trimming took 2 bases from V and 0 from J, leaving 13 bases between them. The CDR3 loop is CASSQPLTNLNTEAFF. The CDR3 DNA is TGCGCCAGCAGCCAACCCTTGACTAACTTGAACACTGAAGCTTTCTTT.

The V call is TRBV19, the J call TRBJ1-2; no clear D. The CDR3 covers 14 residues. CDR1 is LNHDA, CDR2 SQIVND, per germline (reference sequence). Trimming took 5 bases from V and 2 from J, leaving 12 bases between them. In nucleotides, the CDR3 is TGTGCCAGTAGTTCCCGAGTCCAAAACTATGGCTACACCTTC. Translation gives CASSSRVQNYGYTF.

A word on this clone: At one of its ends the junction is not consistent with the germline gene, which may arise from a read error. The V and J genes are TRBV4-1 and TRBJ2-3; TRBD2 matches 8 bases. Germline V CDR1 and CDR2: MGHRA, YSYEKL. This CDR3 is built from 16 residues. CDR3 region: CASTQSTGGPWDTQYF. The CDR3 nucleotides read TGCGCCAGCACCCAAAGTACGGGGGGGCCATGGGATACGCAGTATTTT.

The J gene is TRBJ1-5, the V gene TRBV10-1; TRBD1 might be the D (6 bases). Between the trimmed V and J ends, which lost 7 bases and 1 base, there was a span of 20 bases. The germline CDR1 and CDR2 sequences are WNHNN and SYGVQD (reference sequence). This CDR3 has 17 amino acids. The CDR3 nucleotides are TGCGCCAGCAAATCCCACAGGGAGAGTTGGAGCAATCAGCCCCAGCATTTT. Its protein product is CASKSHRESWSNQPQHF.

The V and J genes are TRBV19 and TRBJ1-1; D possibly corresponds to TRBD1 (6 bases). Trimming took off 2 bases at V and 7 bases at J, with 8 bases between the two ends. CDR3 length equals 12 residues. Germline CDR1 reads LNHDA; CDR2 reads SQIVND (reference sequence). The CDR3 spells CASSIRGGEAFF. DNA for the CDR3: TGTGCCAGTAGTATAAGGGGGGGTGAAGCTTTCTTT.

The J gene is TRBJ1-1, the V gene TRBV12-5; D is uncertain. The germline V and J ends were trimmed by 8 bases and 0 bases, with 10 bases remaining between them. CDR3 length equals 13 residues. The germline gives CDR1 LGHNT, CDR2 FRNRAP. The CDR3 sequence: CASQLELNTEAFF. The CDR3, as DNA: TGTGCTAGTCAATTGGAGTTGAACACTGAAGCTTTCTTT.

V usage is TRBV6-2 or TRBV6-3 and J usage is TRBJ1-1; D is perhaps TRBD1 (5 bases). V lost 4 bases to trimming and J lost 3 bases, with 12 bases between them. The CDR3 extends over 14 amino acids. Germline CDR1 MNHEY, CDR2 SVGEGT. The CDR3 nucleotides read TGTGCCAGCAGTTTTTCCGAAGGGGACACTGAAGCTTTCTTT. As protein: CASSFSEGDTEAFF.

This clone has only a few counts. The sample holds other DNA sequences that translate to the same CDR3. This rearrangement joins TRBV30 to TRBJ1-1; D is unresolved. CDR1 is GTSNPN, CDR2 SVGIG, per germline (reference sequence). Trimming cost V 3 bases and J 2 bases, with 4 bases left between them. The CDR3 sequence is 11 residues long. The CDR3: CAWSLNTEAFF. CDR3 sequence (DNA): TGTGCCTGGAGCCTAAACACTGAAGCTTTCTTT.